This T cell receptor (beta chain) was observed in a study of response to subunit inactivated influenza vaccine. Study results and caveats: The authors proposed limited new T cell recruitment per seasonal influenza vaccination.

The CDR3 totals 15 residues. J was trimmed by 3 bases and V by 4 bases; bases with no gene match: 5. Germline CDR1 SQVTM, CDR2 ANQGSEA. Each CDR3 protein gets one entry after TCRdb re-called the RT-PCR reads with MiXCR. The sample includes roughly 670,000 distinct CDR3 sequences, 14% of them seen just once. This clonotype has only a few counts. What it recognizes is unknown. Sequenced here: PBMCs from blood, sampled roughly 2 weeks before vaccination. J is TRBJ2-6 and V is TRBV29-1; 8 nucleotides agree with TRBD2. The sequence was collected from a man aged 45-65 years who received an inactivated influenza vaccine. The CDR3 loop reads CSVAGGGFGANVLTF. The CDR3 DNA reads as TGCAGCGTTGCCGGGGGGGGTTTTGGGGCCAACGTCCTGACTTTC.